A selection of T cell receptor beta chains follows, all from one sample in a study of vaccination and CD4 T cells after COVID-19. Their target antigens are unknown. TCRdb processed the PCR reads anew with MiXCR; each CDR3 protein has one entry. The table records 5,500 to 8,000 distinct CDR3 sequences, 37% of them present only once. Sequenced material: CD4+ T cells from blood, cultured in vitro. The source is a human donor in good health. The CDR3 runs from the conserved cysteine through the conserved F or W.

v_call	j_call	cdr3_aa
TRBV11-2	TRBJ2-7	CASSPPGQTYEQYF
TRBV5-1	TRBJ1-2	CASSLAQGSGYTF
TRBV20-1	TRBJ1-1	CSASLGGGAGNTEAFF
TRBV6-5	TRBJ1-1	CASSYLTLTGGSPEAFF
TRBV2	TRBJ1-1	CASTRDGGTEAFF
TRBV12-3/TRBV12-4	TRBJ1-1	CASTLRTGTEAFF
TRBV19	TRBJ2-7	CASSQGAHSYEQYF
TRBV15	TRBJ2-5	CATSRDRVQETQYF
TRBV7-3	TRBJ1-1	CASSLGRVAEAFF
TRBV5-1	TRBJ1-1	CASSRDRGNTEAFF
TRBV19	TRBJ1-6	CASSMGQGTLHF
TRBV7-9	TRBJ2-3	CATTSGGDTDTQYF
TRBV6-1	TRBJ1-1	CASIRTSLNTEAFF
TRBV6-1	TRBJ1-2	CASSVAGQDGYTF
TRBV7-8	TRBJ1-1	CASSLERTEAFF
TRBV20-1	TRBJ1-1	CSARVMTRPGTEAFF
TRBV7-2	TRBJ1-6	CASSLVNTDNSPLHF
TRBV6-1	TRBJ1-6	CASRGSLLHF
TRBV6-1	TRBJ1-6	CASSRPGGNSPLHF
TRBV19	TRBJ1-2	CASTQDSLGGYTF
TRBV18	TRBJ2-1	CASSPRTGGDNEQFF
TRBV6-1	TRBJ1-5	CASSLGQGGSQPQHF
TRBV18	TRBJ2-7	CASSPPDRSYEQYF
TRBV25-1	TRBJ2-2	CASSDKPSDSVRTGELFF
TRBV7-2	TRBJ1-1	CASSSTLWEQAFF
TRBV7-8	TRBJ2-1	CASSLEQGAYNEQFF
TRBV29-1	TRBJ1-2	CSVELRAAPGYTF
TRBV2	TRBJ1-1	CAYRGGRGEAFF
TRBV7-3	TRBJ2-2	CASSLMMGGGAGELFF
TRBV20-1	TRBJ1-1	CSASRQNTEAFF
TRBV7-9	TRBJ1-2	CASSNSGQGKGYTF
TRBV20-1	TRBJ2-3	CSARSPLPTDTQYF
TRBV19	TRBJ2-1	CASSIRGRTEQFF
TRBV7-9	TRBJ2-5	CASSRTSGGETQYF
TRBV10-3	TRBJ1-1	CAISDRVNTEASF
TRBV7-6	TRBJ2-1	CASRLGGSIYNEQFF
TRBV12-3/TRBV12-4	TRBJ2-5	CASTDTGLGETQYF
TRBV5-1	TRBJ1-1	CASSLLPTGENTEAFF
TRBV6-1	TRBJ1-1	CASSPPGRTNTEAFF
TRBV7-9	TRBJ1-3	CASSPFTVISGNTIYF
TRBV2	TRBJ1-2	CASREQGDGYTF
TRBV9	TRBJ2-5	CASSGTGLVAQETQYF
TRBV27	TRBJ1-2	CASTSRGRNYGYTF
TRBV20-1	TRBJ2-5	CSAPAGETQYF
TRBV7-8	TRBJ2-7	CASSGPGPPGEQYF
TRBV7-9	TRBJ1-2	CASSLDPDREYGYTF
TRBV12-3/TRBV12-4	TRBJ1-5	CASSSAGPTNQPQHF
TRBV19	TRBJ1-1	CASASGQGTYEAFF
TRBV7-6	TRBJ1-2	CASSPTYSPGKYGYTF
TRBV7-3	TRBJ1-2	CASSFTGESYNYGYTF
TRBV6-1	TRBJ2-5	CASRTSGQGETQYF
TRBV2	TRBJ2-2	CASSEAGGANTGELFF
TRBV6-4	TRBJ2-1	CASSDSTSGYNEQFF
TRBV7-9	TRBJ2-5	CASRRGWGIGETQYF